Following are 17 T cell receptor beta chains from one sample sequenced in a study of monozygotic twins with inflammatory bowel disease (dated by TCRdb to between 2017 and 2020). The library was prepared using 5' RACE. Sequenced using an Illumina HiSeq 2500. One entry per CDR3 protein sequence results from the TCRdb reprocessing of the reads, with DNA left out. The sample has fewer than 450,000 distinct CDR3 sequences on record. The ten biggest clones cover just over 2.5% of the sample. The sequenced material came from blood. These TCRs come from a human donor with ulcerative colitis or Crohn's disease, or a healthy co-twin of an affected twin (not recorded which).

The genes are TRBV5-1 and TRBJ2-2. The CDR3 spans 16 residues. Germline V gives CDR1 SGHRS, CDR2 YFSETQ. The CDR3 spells CASSLGLVRDTGELFF. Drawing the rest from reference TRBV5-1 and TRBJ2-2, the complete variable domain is KAGVTQTPRYLIKTRGQQVTLSCSPISGHRSVSWYQQTPGQGLQFLFEYFSETQRNKGNFPGRFSGRQFSNSRSEMNVSTLELGDSALYLCASSLGLVRDTGELFFGEGSRLTVL.

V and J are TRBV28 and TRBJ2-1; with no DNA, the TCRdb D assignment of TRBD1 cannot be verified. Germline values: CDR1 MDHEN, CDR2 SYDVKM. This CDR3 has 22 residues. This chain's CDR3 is CASSLTQGARDTPLEKYNEQFF.

The CDR3 sequence is CASSVEFRGPSGANVLTF. The chain couples TRBV9 to TRBJ2-6; with no DNA, the TCRdb D assignment of TRBD1 cannot be verified. This CDR3 contains 18 residues. Looked up from germline, CDR1 is SGDLS and CDR2 is YYNGEE.

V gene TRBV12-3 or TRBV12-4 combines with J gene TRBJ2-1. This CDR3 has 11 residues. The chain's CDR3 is CASSAVDEQFF.

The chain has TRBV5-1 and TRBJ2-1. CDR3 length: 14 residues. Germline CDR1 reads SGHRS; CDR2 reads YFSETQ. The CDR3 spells CASSSGHLYNEQFF.

CDR3: CASSPSWAGDQPQHF. The V and J genes are TRBV3-1 and TRBJ1-5; the D gene TCRdb calls, TRBD1, cannot be checked with no DNA. This CDR3 comprises 15 residues. Germline V gene lookup returns CDR1 LGHDT and CDR2 YNNKEL (reference sequence).

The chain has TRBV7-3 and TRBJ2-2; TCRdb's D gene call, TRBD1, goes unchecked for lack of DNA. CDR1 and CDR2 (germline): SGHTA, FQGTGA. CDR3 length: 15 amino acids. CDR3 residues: CASSLGQINTGELFF.

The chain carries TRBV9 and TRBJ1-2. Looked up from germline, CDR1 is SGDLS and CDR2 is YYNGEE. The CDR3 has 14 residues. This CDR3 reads CASSPEDGFYGYTF.

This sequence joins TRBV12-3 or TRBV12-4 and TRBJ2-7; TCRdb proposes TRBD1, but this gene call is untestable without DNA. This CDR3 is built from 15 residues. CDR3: CASSLKGHSSYEQYF.

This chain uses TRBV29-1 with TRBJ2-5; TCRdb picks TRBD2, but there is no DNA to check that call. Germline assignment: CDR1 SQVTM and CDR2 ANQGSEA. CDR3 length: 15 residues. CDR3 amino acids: CSVLGSRGGLETQYF.

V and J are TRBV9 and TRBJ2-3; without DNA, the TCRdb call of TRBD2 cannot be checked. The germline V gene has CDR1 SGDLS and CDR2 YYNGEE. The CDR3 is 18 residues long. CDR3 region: CASSVSAGGETREDTQYF.

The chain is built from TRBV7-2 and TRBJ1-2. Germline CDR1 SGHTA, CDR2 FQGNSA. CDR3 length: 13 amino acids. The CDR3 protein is CASSPQANYGYTF.

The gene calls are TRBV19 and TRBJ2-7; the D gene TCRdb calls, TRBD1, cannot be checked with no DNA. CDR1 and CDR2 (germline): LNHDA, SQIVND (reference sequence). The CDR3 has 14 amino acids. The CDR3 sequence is CASSMGQGPDEQYF.

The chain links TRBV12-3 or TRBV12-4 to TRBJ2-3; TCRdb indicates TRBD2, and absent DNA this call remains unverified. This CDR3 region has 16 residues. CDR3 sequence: CASSLYAGGRIDTQYF.

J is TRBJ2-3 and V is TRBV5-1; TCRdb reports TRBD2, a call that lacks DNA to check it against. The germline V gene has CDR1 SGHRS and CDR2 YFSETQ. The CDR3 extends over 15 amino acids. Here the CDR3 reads CASRLAGEPTDTQYF.

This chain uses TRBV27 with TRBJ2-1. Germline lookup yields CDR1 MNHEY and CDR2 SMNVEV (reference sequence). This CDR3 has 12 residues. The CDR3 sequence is CASSLSVDEQFF.

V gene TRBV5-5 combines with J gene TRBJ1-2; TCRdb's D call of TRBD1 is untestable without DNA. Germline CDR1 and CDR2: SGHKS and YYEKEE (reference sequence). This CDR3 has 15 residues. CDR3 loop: CASSLSGGVNYGYTF.